The T cell receptor beta chain under discussion was sequenced for a study of OX40 agonist ivuxolimab in advanced cancers. Study-level information: Partial responses occurred in Three dose-escalation patients, one with hepatocellular carcinoma and two with cutaneous melanoma.

TCRdb's table, derived via immunoSEQ multiplex PCR, lists solely in-frame clones and lacks some. Found here are about 77,000 clones, about 84% of them singletons; the top ten hold around 4.2%. The specimen comprised CD4+ or CD8+ T cells sorted from blood, sampled in a trial of the OX40 agonist ivuxolimab. The TCR sequence derives from an adult with an advanced solid tumor such as melanoma, head and neck, liver or kidney cancer.

The CDR3 DNA reads as TGTGCCAGCAGCTTAAACGGACGGGCCCTCGAGCAGTACTTC. Amino acids: CASSLNGRALEQYF. This chain joins TRBV11-2 and TRBJ2-7; D gene ambiguous. This CDR3 contains 14 residues. Germline CDR1 is SGHAT and CDR2 is FQNNGV. Trimming removed 2 bases from V and 6 bases from J, with 14 bases in between.